This T cell receptor (beta chain) came from a study of T cells in tumors after PD-1 blockade. The wider study: Peripheral blood samples averaged approximately 33,000 unique clonotypes and more than 100,000 templates. Findings of the study overall: Approximately 43% of tumor TCR clonotypes were also found in blood.

Using immunoSEQ multiplex PCR, the repertoire was profiled, and TCRdb retains in-frame clones only, with some absent. The data show around 35,000 clones, 73% seen once. Concerning this clone: Its target is unknown.

Unmatched junction bases numbered 0, after V lost 2 bases and J lost 2 bases. Germline CDR1 reads MNHEY; CDR2 reads SVGEGT. The CDR3 contains 14 residues. The chain carries TRBV6-2 or TRBV6-3 and TRBJ2-7; 10 bases align to TRBD2. Sequencing was performed on PBMCs, taken after anti-PD-1 treatment. The origin of this receptor is a human donor with basal cell carcinoma. CDR3 in DNA: TGTGCCAGCAGTTACGGACTAGCGGCCTACGAGCAGTACTTC. Residues: CASSYGLAAYEQYF.